These T cell receptor beta chains were read from a single sample in a study of cytomegalovirus exposure and HLA in healthy donors. The table came from immunoSEQ multiplex PCR; TCRdb's copy has only in-frame clones and leaves some out. The data contain 270,000 or so clones, more than 80% of them singletons. The sample comprised PBMCs. All receptors derive from a man aged 35-49 years in good health and CMV-seropositive. CDR3s include the opening cysteine and the closing phenylalanine or tryptophan. Each record gives: clone size, J gene, D gene, V gene, CDR3 DNA, CDR3 protein. A D gene is named only where the DNA matches it firmly. Clone sizes are given selectively: once, few, many, or a class where the clone is expanded.

abundance: once; j_gene: TRBJ2-7; d_gene: TRBD2; v_gene: TRBV6-1; CDR3nt: TGTGCCAGCAGTCCTCGGACTAGTACCTACGAGCAGTACTTC; CDR3aa: CASSPRTSTYEQYF
abundance: NA; j_gene: TRBJ2-1; d_gene: TRBD2; v_gene: TRBV7-9; CDR3nt: TGTGCCAGCAGCTTAATACTAGCGGGCCTCAATGAGCAGTTCTTC; CDR3aa: CASSLILAGLNEQFF
abundance: few; j_gene: TRBJ2-7; d_gene: NA; v_gene: TRBV4-3; CDR3nt: TGCGCCAGCAGCCAAGACCTGACTGTCTACGAGCAGTACTTC; CDR3aa: CASSQDLTVYEQYF
abundance: NA; j_gene: TRBJ2-1; d_gene: NA; v_gene: TRBV9; CDR3nt: TGTGCCAGCAGCGTAGCGGCTAGCGGACAGCCCTACAATGAGCAGTTCTTC; CDR3aa: CASSVAASGQPYNEQFF
abundance: NA; j_gene: TRBJ2-1; d_gene: NA; v_gene: TRBV21-1; CDR3nt: TGTGCCAGCAGCCGAGTCCTGCGCTCCTACAATGAGCAGTTCTTC; CDR3aa: CASSRVLRSYNEQFF
abundance: NA; j_gene: TRBJ2-5; d_gene: TRBD1; v_gene: TRBV4-2; CDR3nt: TGTGCCAGCAGTCAAGGGGGACAGGGGGCAGAGACCCAGTACTTC; CDR3aa: CASSQGGQGAETQYF
abundance: NA; j_gene: TRBJ2-1; d_gene: TRBD2; v_gene: TRBV7-6; CDR3nt: TGTGCCAGCAGGGGGTTAGCGGGAGGAAGCTCCTACAATGAGCAGTTCTTC; CDR3aa: CASRGLAGGSSYNEQFF
abundance: NA; j_gene: TRBJ2-2; d_gene: NA; v_gene: TRBV2; CDR3nt: TGTGCCAGCAACCCGACAGGTCCCGGGGAGCTGTTTTTT; CDR3aa: CASNPTGPGELFF
abundance: once; j_gene: TRBJ1-5; d_gene: NA; v_gene: TRBV19; CDR3nt: TGTGCCAGTAGTATTTGGACAATCGGCAATCAGCCCCAGCATTTT; CDR3aa: CASSIWTIGNQPQHF
abundance: NA; j_gene: TRBJ2-1; d_gene: NA; v_gene: TRBV5-1; CDR3nt: TGCGCCAGCAGCCCCAGGGGACCCCCCTACAATGAGCAGTTCTTC; CDR3aa: CASSPRGPPYNEQFF
abundance: once; j_gene: TRBJ2-1; d_gene: NA; v_gene: TRBV11-2; CDR3nt: TGTGCCAGCAGCTTAGATAGCGGAAATGAGCAGTTCTTC; CDR3aa: CASSLDSGNEQFF
abundance: NA; j_gene: TRBJ2-7; d_gene: NA; v_gene: TRBV7-8; CDR3nt: TGTGCCAGCAGCTTGCGGGTCTACGAGCAGTACTTC; CDR3aa: CASSLRVYEQYF
abundance: NA; j_gene: TRBJ2-3; d_gene: NA; v_gene: TRBV11-3; CDR3nt: TGTGCCAGCAGCTTAGGGGCCAGGAGGAGCACAGATACGCAGTATTTT; CDR3aa: CASSLGARRSTDTQYF
abundance: NA; j_gene: TRBJ2-3; d_gene: NA; v_gene: TRBV2; CDR3nt: TGTGCCAGCAGTCCACAGGGGGGGGGCACAGATACGCAGTATTTT; CDR3aa: CASSPQGGGTDTQYF
abundance: many; j_gene: TRBJ1-5; d_gene: TRBD1; v_gene: TRBV18; CDR3nt: TGTGCCAGCTCACCGACAGGGGACAATCAGCCCCAGCATTTT; CDR3aa: CASSPTGDNQPQHF
abundance: once; j_gene: TRBJ1-1; d_gene: NA; v_gene: TRBV27; CDR3nt: TGTGCCAGCAGTTTATGGGGAGCTAGCACTGAAGCTTTCTTT; CDR3aa: CASSLWGASTEAFF
abundance: NA; j_gene: TRBJ1-4; d_gene: TRBD1; v_gene: TRBV6-6; CDR3nt: TGTGCCAGCAGCACAGGGGGAAGGGATGAAAAACTGTTTTTT; CDR3aa: CASSTGGRDEKLFF
abundance: NA; j_gene: TRBJ2-7; d_gene: NA; v_gene: TRBV18; CDR3nt: TGTGCCAGCTCACCACCGAGCAATTACGAGCAGTACTTC; CDR3aa: CASSPPSNYEQYF
abundance: NA; j_gene: TRBJ2-1; d_gene: NA; v_gene: TRBV5-1; CDR3nt: TGCGCCAGCAGCTCAACTGCTGTAAGGGGCGGTGAGCAGTTCTTC; CDR3aa: CASSSTAVRGGEQFF
abundance: NA; j_gene: TRBJ1-3; d_gene: NA; v_gene: TRBV5-5; CDR3nt: TGTGCCAGCAGCTTGGCCGGGTGGCTCTCTGGAAACACCATATATTTT; CDR3aa: CASSLAGWLSGNTIYF
abundance: NA; j_gene: TRBJ2-3; d_gene: TRBD1; v_gene: TRBV5-1; CDR3nt: TGCGCCAGCAGCTTGGAAACAGGGGGAGGTATCGCAGATACGCAGTATTTT; CDR3aa: CASSLETGGGIADTQYF
abundance: NA; j_gene: TRBJ1-3; d_gene: NA; v_gene: TRBV7-9; CDR3nt: TGTGCCAGCAGCTCCAGGACAAGCTCTGGAAACACCATATATTTT; CDR3aa: CASSSRTSSGNTIYF